The entry below describes one T cell receptor (beta chain). Its target is not known. This specimen includes other DNA sequences encoding the same CDR3. The assay was immunoSEQ multiplex PCR, and TCRdb's table has in-frame clones only and misses some. The table has some 13,000 clones, roughly nine tenths seen once. The V end was cut by 3 bases, the J end by 2 bases, with 7 bases between. This CDR3 is 13 amino acids long. Germline CDR1 and CDR2: KGHSH and LQKENI. These data belong to a study of T cells in narcolepsy. Study in general: Healthy controls were enrolled alongside patients with narcolepsy type 1 or type 2.

Notes on the study in general: Healthy controls reportedly lacked the autoreactive clonotypes serially found in patients' blood. HCRT-specific and TRIB2-specific autoreactive clonotypes appeared among same-patient CSF and blood CD4+ clonotypes. In some patient and control memory CD4+ samples, autoreactive clones were absent.

V and J are TRBV18 and TRBJ2-5; the D gene is possibly TRBD2 (5 bases). This clonotype was obtained from a human donor with narcolepsy. The source material was CD45RA- memory CD4+ T cells from PBMCs. The CDR3 region is CASSPSGQETQYF. DNA of the CDR3: TGTGCCAGCTCACCCAGCGGACAAGAGACCCAGTACTTC.